One sample yielded the 9 T cell receptor beta chains listed below, sequenced in a study of early T cells in non-severe SARS-CoV-2 infection. From the 5' RACE reads, TCRdb called clonotypes with MiXCR, one entry per CDR3 protein. The sample includes about 130,000 distinct CDR3 sequences, approximately 15% of them seen just once. Sample: whole blood. The receptors shown here come from an adult who was a healthcare worker with PCR-confirmed SARS-CoV-2 infection or an uninfected control (not recorded which).

This clonotype occurred a few times. The chain has TRBV4-1 and TRBJ1-2, with TRBD1 matching 7 bases. Germline trimming cut 7 bases from V and 3 bases from J; bases unmatched to any gene: 11. The CDR3 is made up of 15 amino acids. The germline V gene has CDR1 MGHRA and CDR2 YSYEKL. The CDR3 reads CASTPTEQGYYGYTF. The CDR3 coding sequence is TGCGCCAGCACCCCCACGGAACAGGGGTACTATGGCTACACCTTC.

The sample holds many counts of this clonotype. J is TRBJ1-2 and V is TRBV12-3 or TRBV12-4; a weak D match, TRBD1 (5 bases). CDR3 length equals 13 residues. Trimming shortened V by 3 bases and J by 6 bases, and 11 bases separated the two germline ends. The CDR3 coding sequence is TGTGCCAGCAGTTTGGGCCAGGGCCATGGCTACACCTTC. Residues: CASSLGQGHGYTF.

The chain couples TRBV20-1 to TRBJ2-5; a possible D gene is TRBD2 (5 bases). Trimming took 0 bases from V and 4 from J, leaving 12 bases between them. Germline V gene lookup returns CDR1 DFQATT and CDR2 SNEGSKA (reference sequence). This CDR3 has 14 amino acids. CDR3 DNA sequence: TGCAGTGCTAGAGATCCGCGGGTCCGAGAGACCCAGTACTTC. Residues: CSARDPRVRETQYF.

This chain connects TRBV7-6 to TRBJ2-3, with D unclear. The CDR3 consists of 14 residues. Between the trimmed V and J ends, which lost 4 bases and 2 bases, there was a span of 10 bases. CDR1 and CDR2 (germline): SGHVS, FNYEAQ. CDR3 sequence (DNA): TGTGCCAGCAGCTCACGCCCCAACACAGATACGCAGTATTTT. Translated, it gives CASSSRPNTDTQYF.

The rearrangement links TRBV9 to TRBJ2-5, with a possible D match to TRBD1 (5 bases). The germline V and J ends were trimmed by 3 bases and 4 bases, with 22 bases remaining between them. The CDR3 spans 17 residues. The germline gives CDR1 SGDLS, CDR2 YYNGEE. DNA for the CDR3: TGTGCCAGCAGCGCCGGGCCCTCCGTAGGGGCCCGAGAGACCCAGTACTTC. It codes for CASSAGPSVGARETQYF.

This clonotype was detected ten times or more. This chain uses TRBV27 with TRBJ2-1; 7 bases fit TRBD2. With 7 bases clipped from V and 2 bases from J, the junction kept 8 bases outside the gene matches. The CDR3 contains 15 residues. Germline V lookup: CDR1 MNHEY, CDR2 SMNVEV (reference sequence). In DNA, the CDR3 is TGTGCCAGCAACCTTCAGGGAGGGACCTACAATGAGCAGTTCTTC. Its translation: CASNLQGGTYNEQFF.

This clonotype was counted a few times. The V and J genes are TRBV5-1 and TRBJ2-2; D is unclear. Per germline, CDR1 SGHRS and CDR2 YFSETQ. The germline V and J ends were trimmed by 4 bases and 0 bases, with 10 bases remaining between them. The CDR3 sequence is 15 residues long. The CDR3 is CASSDDVPNTGELFF. For the CDR3, the DNA is TGCGCCAGCAGCGATGACGTACCGAACACCGGGGAGCTGTTTTTT.

This clonotype was seen a handful of times. Its ends do not fully match the called genes, so a read error is possible. This chain connects TRBV29-1 to TRBJ2-5, with 7 bases identical to TRBD1. This CDR3 is built from 12 residues. The germline CDR1 and CDR2 sequences are SQVTM and ANQGSEA. The CDR3 DNA sequence: TGCAGCCTACAGGGGTTCCAAGAGACCCAGTACTTT. Protein sequence: CSLQGFQETQYF. The variable domain in full, completed from reference TRBV29-1 and TRBJ2-5, reads SAVISQKPSRDICQRGTSLTIQCQVDSQVTMMFWYRQQPGQSLTLIATANQGSEATYESGFVIDKFPISRPNLTFSTLTVSNMSPEDSSIYLCSLQGFQETQYFGPGTRLLVL.

The chain is built from TRBV6-1 and TRBJ1-5; 10 nucleotides align to TRBD1. Germline assignment: CDR1 MNHNS and CDR2 SASEGT. Trimming took 7 bases from V and 7 from J; bases not matched to a gene: 16. The length of the CDR3 is 17 residues. Here the CDR3 reads CASKGGQGWIGRQPQHF. The CDR3 DNA reads TGTGCCAGCAAGGGGGGACAGGGGTGGATCGGCAGGCAGCCCCAGCATTTT.